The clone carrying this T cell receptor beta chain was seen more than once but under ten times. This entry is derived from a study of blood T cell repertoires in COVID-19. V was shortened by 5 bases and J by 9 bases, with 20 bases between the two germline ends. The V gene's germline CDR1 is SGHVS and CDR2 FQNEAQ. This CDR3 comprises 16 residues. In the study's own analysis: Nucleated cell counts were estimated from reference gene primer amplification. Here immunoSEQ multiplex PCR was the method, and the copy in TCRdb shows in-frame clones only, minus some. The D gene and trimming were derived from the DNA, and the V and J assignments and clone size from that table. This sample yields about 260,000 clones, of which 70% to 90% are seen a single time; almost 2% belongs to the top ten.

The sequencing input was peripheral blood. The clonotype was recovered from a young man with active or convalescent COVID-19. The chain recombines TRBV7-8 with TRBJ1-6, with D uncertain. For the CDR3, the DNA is TGTGCCAGCAGCCCACAAAAGGCAGGCTACGGTTCACCCCTCCACTTT. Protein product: CASSPQKAGYGSPLHF. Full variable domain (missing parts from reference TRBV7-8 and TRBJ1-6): GAGVSQSPRYKVAKRGQDVALRCDPISGHVSLFWYQQALGQGPEFLTYFQNEAQLDKSGLPSDRFFAERPEGSVSTLKIQRTQQEDSAVYLCASSPQKAGYGSPLHFGNGTRLTVT.